This is a list of T cell receptor beta chains from one sample in a study of identical twins. MiXCR, applied by TCRdb to the 5' RACE reads, yields one record per CDR3 protein. The table lists roughly 540,000 distinct CDR3 sequences, roughly 21% of them singletons, with about 0.91% in the top ten. These data also featured in a second study, about T cells expressing NK-cell markers.

The sample consisted of CD4+ T cells sorted from blood. These receptors were collected from a young woman in good health. Each CDR3 is given with its conserved first and last residue.

j_call: TRBJ2-1
v_call: TRBV15
cdr3_aa: CATSRVGTGGENEQFF

j_call: TRBJ2-5
v_call: TRBV7-9
cdr3_aa: CASSVDRARKETQYF

j_call: TRBJ1-1
v_call: TRBV3-1
cdr3_aa: CASSQDEGYTEAFF

j_call: TRBJ1-5
v_call: TRBV5-5
cdr3_aa: CASSSEVDQPQHF

j_call: TRBJ2-1
v_call: TRBV6-2/TRBV6-3
cdr3_aa: CASSYVGPHRGEQFF

j_call: TRBJ2-1
v_call: TRBV7-6
cdr3_aa: CASSGKQGRGEQFF

j_call: TRBJ2-1
v_call: TRBV15
cdr3_aa: CATSRDLGGIEQFF

j_call: TRBJ2-3
v_call: TRBV6-1
cdr3_aa: CASSPRVLSTDTQYF

j_call: TRBJ2-1
v_call: TRBV20-1
cdr3_aa: CSGGEGWNEQFF

j_call: TRBJ2-1
v_call: TRBV7-2
cdr3_aa: CASSPLSEQFF

j_call: TRBJ2-7
v_call: TRBV28
cdr3_aa: CASSLAHSYEQYF

j_call: TRBJ1-5
v_call: TRBV7-6
cdr3_aa: CASSLGGSQPQHF

j_call: TRBJ2-2
v_call: TRBV12-5
cdr3_aa: CASARDHGELFF

j_call: TRBJ1-2
v_call: TRBV20-1
cdr3_aa: CSAAVDRAHGYTF

j_call: TRBJ2-1
v_call: TRBV9
cdr3_aa: CASRSLSSYNEQFF

j_call: TRBJ2-7
v_call: TRBV10-3
cdr3_aa: CAISPQEATEQYF

j_call: TRBJ2-1
v_call: TRBV6-1
cdr3_aa: CASSPTSGRANYRHEQFF

j_call: TRBJ2-7
v_call: TRBV6-1
cdr3_aa: CASRASGSTKAEQYF

j_call: TRBJ2-7
v_call: TRBV6-1
cdr3_aa: CASRSTGETYEQYF

j_call: TRBJ2-7
v_call: TRBV9
cdr3_aa: CASSVEASGGREQYF

j_call: TRBJ1-1
v_call: TRBV5-1
cdr3_aa: CASSPLIRTEANTEAFF

j_call: TRBJ1-4
v_call: TRBV20-1
cdr3_aa: CSAEGRANEKLFF

j_call: TRBJ1-1
v_call: TRBV11-2
cdr3_aa: CASSPLGAGAEAFF

j_call: TRBJ2-5
v_call: TRBV6-1
cdr3_aa: CASLLAEETQYF

j_call: TRBJ1-2
v_call: TRBV6-5
cdr3_aa: CASSLAASNYGYTF

j_call: TRBJ1-1
v_call: TRBV12-3/TRBV12-4
cdr3_aa: CASSPMTGWGTEAFF

j_call: TRBJ2-3
v_call: TRBV7-2
cdr3_aa: CASSLRRSSTDTQYF

j_call: TRBJ1-2
v_call: TRBV20-1
cdr3_aa: CSAREPPGGANYGYTF

j_call: TRBJ2-7
v_call: TRBV20-1
cdr3_aa: CSARGGQGGHEQYF

j_call: TRBJ1-1
v_call: TRBV29-1
cdr3_aa: CSVTRQSHTEAFF

j_call: TRBJ2-1
v_call: TRBV20-1
cdr3_aa: CSALSPFGSDLNEQFF

j_call: TRBJ1-1
v_call: TRBV20-1
cdr3_aa: CSARETGTSEAFF

j_call: TRBJ2-7
v_call: TRBV12-3/TRBV12-4
cdr3_aa: CASTWTSGRAGEQYF

j_call: TRBJ2-3
v_call: TRBV10-3
cdr3_aa: CAISPGTSGGTDTQYF

j_call: TRBJ2-4
v_call: TRBV20-1
cdr3_aa: CSARGRYFIQYF

j_call: TRBJ2-3
v_call: TRBV6-2/TRBV6-3
cdr3_aa: CASSDGPLAKADTQYF

j_call: TRBJ2-1
v_call: TRBV5-8
cdr3_aa: CASSSDVSEQFF

j_call: TRBJ2-7
v_call: TRBV4-2
cdr3_aa: CASSQDPGPSPYEQYF

j_call: TRBJ2-7
v_call: TRBV3-1
cdr3_aa: CASSLNGQSLEQYF

j_call: TRBJ2-2
v_call: TRBV9
cdr3_aa: CASSVEFTGELFF

j_call: TRBJ2-3
v_call: TRBV29-1
cdr3_aa: CSVGGPSTDTQYF

j_call: TRBJ2-3
v_call: TRBV12-3/TRBV12-4
cdr3_aa: CASSSRGEYTDTQYF

j_call: TRBJ2-5
v_call: TRBV6-1
cdr3_aa: CASTDTWNVRQETQYF

j_call: TRBJ2-5
v_call: TRBV7-6
cdr3_aa: CASSTTSRGQETQYF

j_call: TRBJ2-1
v_call: TRBV6-5
cdr3_aa: CASSFLAGHNEQFF

j_call: TRBJ2-3
v_call: TRBV12-3/TRBV12-4
cdr3_aa: CASSPDRGQGDTQYF

j_call: TRBJ1-2
v_call: TRBV12-3/TRBV12-4
cdr3_aa: CASRKGQLYGYTF

j_call: TRBJ2-3
v_call: TRBV20-1
cdr3_aa: CSAINRAGGTDTQYF

j_call: TRBJ2-7
v_call: TRBV29-1
cdr3_aa: CSVEGLTYEQYF

j_call: TRBJ1-5
v_call: TRBV20-1
cdr3_aa: CSARDPKLGQPQHF

j_call: TRBJ1-6
v_call: TRBV23-1
cdr3_aa: CASSHGLSPSSPLHF

j_call: TRBJ2-2
v_call: TRBV5-1
cdr3_aa: CASSYLTGELFF

j_call: TRBJ1-4
v_call: TRBV20-1
cdr3_aa: CSARTGGDEKLFF